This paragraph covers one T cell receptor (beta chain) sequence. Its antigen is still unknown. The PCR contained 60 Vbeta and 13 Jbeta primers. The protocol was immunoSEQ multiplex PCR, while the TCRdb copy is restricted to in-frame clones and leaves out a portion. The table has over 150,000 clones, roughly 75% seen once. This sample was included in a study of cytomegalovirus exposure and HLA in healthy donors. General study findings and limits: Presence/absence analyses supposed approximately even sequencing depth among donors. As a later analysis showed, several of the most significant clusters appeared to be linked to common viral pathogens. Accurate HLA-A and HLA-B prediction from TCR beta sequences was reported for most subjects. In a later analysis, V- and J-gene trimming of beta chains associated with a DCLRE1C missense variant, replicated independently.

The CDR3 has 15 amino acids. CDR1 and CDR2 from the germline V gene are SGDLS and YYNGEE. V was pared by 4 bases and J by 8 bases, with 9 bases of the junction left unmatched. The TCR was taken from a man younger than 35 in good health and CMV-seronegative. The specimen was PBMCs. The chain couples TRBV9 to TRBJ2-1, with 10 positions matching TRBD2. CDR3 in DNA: TGTGCCAGCAGCCGCAAGCGGGAGGGCCGAGATGAGCAGTTCTTC. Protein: CASSRKREGRDEQFF.